This T cell receptor (beta chain) comes out of a study of CD8 T cells in Susac syndrome. An amount of RNA that ranged from roughly 0.5 to 1 ug was reverse transcribed with random hexamers. The immunoSEQ assay covered 54 Vbeta and 13 Jbeta segments for CDR3. TCRdb used MiXCR to reprocess the immunoSEQ multiplex PCR reads, holding one entry per CDR3 protein. The profile shows some 96,000 distinct CDR3 sequences, about 94% of them singletons. The CDR3 loop spans 13 amino acids. Germline V CDR1 and CDR2: MGHRA, YSYEKL. V lost 2 bases and J 5 bases, leaving 8 bases between the germline ends. Patients with Susac syndrome met diagnostic criteria that were recently defined for definite or probable disease.

The sequence came from a human donor with Susac syndrome. This chain connects TRBV4-1 to TRBJ2-3; the D is unclear. What was sequenced was CD4+ T cells from PBMCs. The CDR3 sequence: CASSQNKGDTQYF. CDR3 nucleotide sequence: TGCGCCAGCAGCCAAAACAAGGGAGATACGCAGTATTTT.